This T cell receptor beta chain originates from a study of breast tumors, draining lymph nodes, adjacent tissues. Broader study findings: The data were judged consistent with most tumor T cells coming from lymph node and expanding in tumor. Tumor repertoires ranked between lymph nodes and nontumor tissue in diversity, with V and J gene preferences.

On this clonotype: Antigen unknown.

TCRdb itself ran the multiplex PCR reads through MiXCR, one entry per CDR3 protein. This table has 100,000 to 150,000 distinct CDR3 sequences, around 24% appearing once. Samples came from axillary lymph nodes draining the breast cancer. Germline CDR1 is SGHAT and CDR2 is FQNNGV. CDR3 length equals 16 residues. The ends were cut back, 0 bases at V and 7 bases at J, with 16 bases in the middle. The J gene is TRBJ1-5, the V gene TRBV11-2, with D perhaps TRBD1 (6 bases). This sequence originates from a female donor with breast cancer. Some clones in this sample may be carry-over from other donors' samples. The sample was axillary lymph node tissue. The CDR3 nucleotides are TGTGCCAGCAGCTTAGATCCAGGGGATAGCGACCAGCCCCAGCATTTT. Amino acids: CASSLDPGDSDQPQHF.